The sequence of this TCR beta chain was determined in a study of PD-L1 blockade in urothelial cancer. Overall study: About 90% of the roughly 30 patients were men with bladder-origin urothelial cancer. The analyses of blood took place 3 weeks (second dose) and 6 weeks after treatment start. Study-wide results and caveats: TCR clonality was measured in pretreatment peripheral blood. Clonality below the median predicted better survival.

This CDR3 is 14 amino acids long. The germline V and J ends were trimmed by 2 bases and 5 bases, with 13 bases remaining between them. In germline, CDR1 is SGHRS, CDR2 YFSETQ. Sequencing used immunoSEQ multiplex PCR; TCRdb keeps in-frame clones, though not all of them. This sample has tens of thousands of clones, with over 80% found just once. About this clone: What it binds is not known.

The material sequenced was PBMCs, taken around atezolizumab (anti-PD-L1) treatment. This receptor was taken from a man in his sixties or seventies with urothelial cancer. The genes are TRBV5-1 and TRBJ2-5, with a tentative D call TRBD2 (6 bases). For the CDR3, the DNA is TGCGCCAGCAGCTTAGAGACTAGGGAGGAGACCCAGTACTTC. This encodes CASSLETREETQYF.